This TCR beta chain is drawn from a study of CD8+CD57+ T cells in acquired aplastic anemia. Study-level information: CD4+ and CD8+ cells, once sorted, gave DNA averaging about 3 ug.

For CDR3 and TCR beta VDJ profiling, genomic DNA was the template used. TCRdb re-derived calls from the reads in MiXCR, one entry per CDR3 protein. Of about 150,000 distinct CDR3 sequences in the sample, roughly half are singletons; the top ten hold more than 10%. Patients who underwent sequencing had shown CD8+CD57+ cell expansion by flow cytometry. There were no patients without severe acquired aplastic anemia. Blood samples were obtained from patients who had received no prior therapy. The CDR3 length is 15 residues. Germline CDR1 reads LNHNV; CDR2 reads YYDKDF (reference sequence). Trimming took 0 bases from V and 5 from J, leaving 10 bases between them.

Sequencing was performed on sorted CD4+, CD8+, or CD8+CD57+ T cells (not recorded which) from PBMCs. The rearrangement uses TRBV15 and TRBJ1-4; the D gene is possibly TRBD1 (5 bases). The TCR sequence derives from a human donor with aplastic anemia. CDR3 sequence: CATSRDGGFNEKLFF. The CDR3 region has the DNA TGTGCCACCAGCAGAGATGGGGGATTCAATGAAAAACTGTTTTTT.